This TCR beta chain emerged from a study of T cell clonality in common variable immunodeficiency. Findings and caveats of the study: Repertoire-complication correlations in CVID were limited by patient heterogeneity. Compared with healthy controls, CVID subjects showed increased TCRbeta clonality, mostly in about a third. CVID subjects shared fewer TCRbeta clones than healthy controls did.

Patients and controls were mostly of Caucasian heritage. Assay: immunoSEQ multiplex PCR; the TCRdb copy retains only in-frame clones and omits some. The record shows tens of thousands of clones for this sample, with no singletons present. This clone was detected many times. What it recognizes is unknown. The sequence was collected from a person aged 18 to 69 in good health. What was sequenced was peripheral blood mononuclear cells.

CDR3 DNA (partial): TGTGCCAGCAGCGTAGGGGACAGGGGAGGTACGGATACG. The encoded protein is CASSVGDRGGTDT. The full-length CDR3 reads as CASSVGDRGGTDTQYF. The chain combines TRBV9 with TRBJ2-3; the match to TRBD1 covers 10 bases. The read stops 3 residues short of the end of the CDR3; the missing end is completed from the germline J gene. V lost 0 bases, J lost 6 bases, and 7 bases stayed unmatched. The CDR3 sequence is 16 residues long. Germline V gene data show CDR1 as SGDLS and CDR2 as YYNGEE.